This T cell receptor beta chain emerged from a study of cytomegalovirus exposure and HLA in healthy donors listed by TCRdb under 2017. Turning to the overall study: A later analysis indicated that the roughly 120 validation repertoires were generated on the platform also employed for the 700 or so repertoires of the first cohort. The study was designed to test whether signatures of past pathogen exposure could be identified by cataloging public T cell receptors. In addition to the first cohort of 666 subjects, a separate validation cohort of 130 or so different subjects was used. To predict cytomegalovirus infection status, the study combined high-throughput TCR immunosequencing, statistical association of individual TCRs with disease status, and machine learning.

Worth noting for this clone: No cognate antigen has been identified for it. One base away there is no much larger clone; base qualities are not given.

The CDR3 runs 17 residues from the cysteine to the phenylalanine. Only CDR3 DNA is held: 51 bases, read in frame from base 1. CDR1 and CDR2, per the germline V gene, are LGHNA and YSLEER. The germline ends are 18 bases apart after V is trimmed by 0 bases and J by 5 bases. Preparation of the library involved the immunoSEQ multiplex PCR assay. On the authors' methods: A statistical classification framework was developed to diagnose cytomegalovirus status using the catalog of TCR beta chain sequences. TCRdb stores this immuneACCESS table with in-frame sequences only. Part of the clones is absent; in the studies checked, under half of the shortfall reflects unresolved V genes, and no reason is known for the rest. V, J and clone size are taken as reported in that table, and D and trimming were inferred from the DNA itself. The sample table shows about 160,000 clones, and 85% are seen once. In total, the top ten clones hold 2% to 2.5% of the sample.

Overall results and qualifications from the work: Most TCR sequences were observed very rarely across donors, whereas some public TCRs were present in many individuals. The authors suggested that the approach could potentially be extended to other disease states and immunological phenotypes. A later analysis found that TCRs clustered in the first cohort also tended to co-occur in the roughly 120 validation repertoires, with 94% of cluster scores above 0. A later analysis had no HLA typing for the validation cohort, so co-occurrence there was scored across all 120 or so repertoires. In both the original and validation cohorts, the classifier was reported to diagnose cytomegalovirus status with high specificity and sensitivity. A few of the identified cytomegalovirus-associated TCR beta chains were confirmed in vitro to be specific for cytomegalovirus antigens. The study gave a list of 150 to 200 TCR beta chains associated with cytomegalovirus.

The donors were included in the validation cohort of 90 to 150 subjects, a group kept apart from the approximately 650-subject first cohort. This clonotype was sampled from a man aged 25 to 40 in good health and CMV-seropositive. The chain couples TRBV4-3 to TRBJ2-3; matching of 5 bases hints at TRBD2 as the D gene. Input material: PBMCs. For the CDR3, the sequence is CASSQEVFGVHGDTQYF. The DNA reads TGCGCCAGCAGCCAAGAAGTCTTCGGGGTGCACGGAGATACGCAGTATTTT.